Shown below are 19 T cell receptor beta chains from a single sample sequenced in a study of CD8 T cells in Susac syndrome. The authors reverse transcribed roughly 0.5 to 1 ug RNA with random hexamers. TCRdb fed the immunoSEQ multiplex PCR reads into MiXCR, producing one record per CDR3 protein. The sample includes 120,000 to 150,000 distinct CDR3 sequences, 85% to 95% seen only once; the top ten take approximately 0.12%. Sequenced input: CD4+ T cells from PBMCs. The receptors here all came from a human donor with multiple sclerosis.

CDR3 amino acids: CASSPGRKNTEAFF. CDR3 nucleotides: TGTGCCAGCAGTCCGGGCAGGAAGAACACTGAAGCTTTCTTT. J is TRBJ1-1 and V is TRBV28; no clear D. Germline values: CDR1 MDHEN, CDR2 SYDVKM. The CDR3 runs to 14 residues. V was clipped by 5 bases and J by 1 base, with 11 bases between them.

This sequence joins TRBV19 and TRBJ2-3; the D is unclear. The length of the CDR3 is 16 residues. Germline V gives CDR1 LNHDA, CDR2 SQIVND (reference sequence). V was cut by 3 bases and J by 2 bases, with 15 bases left in between. CDR3 amino acids: CASSILRPDLTDTQYF. In DNA form, the CDR3 reads TGTGCCAGTAGTATCTTACGACCGGACCTCACAGATACGCAGTATTTT.

V usage is TRBV7-2 and J usage is TRBJ1-2, with D possibly being TRBD1 (5 bases). Trimming shortened V by 2 bases and J by 4 bases, and 14 bases separated the two germline ends. This CDR3 is built from 15 residues. The V gene's germline CDR1 is SGHTA and CDR2 FQGNSA. CDR3 region: CASSLLGGVGYGYTF. CDR3 sequence (DNA): TGTGCCAGCAGCTTACTAGGAGGGGTGGGCTATGGCTACACCTTC.

The rearrangement uses TRBV28 and TRBJ2-3; 7 bases map to TRBD2. Trimming at V came to 5 bases and at J to 4 bases, leaving 12 bases not matched to a gene. Germline CDR1 is MDHEN and CDR2 is SYDVKM. The CDR3 has 16 amino acids. The CDR3 sequence is CASSSFSAGSADTQYF. DNA for the CDR3: TGTGCCAGCAGTAGCTTCTCAGCGGGGAGTGCAGATACGCAGTATTTT.

V usage is TRBV5-5 and J usage is TRBJ2-5, with TRBD2 matching over 10 bases. In germline, CDR1 is SGHKS, CDR2 YYEKEE (reference sequence). The CDR3 is made up of 15 amino acids. V lost 0 bases, J lost 3 bases, and 2 bases stayed unmatched. The CDR3 coding sequence is TGTGCCAGCAGCTTGGCCGGGACTAGCGAAGAGACCCAGTACTTC. It translates to CASSLAGTSEETQYF.

J is TRBJ2-3 and V is TRBV7-2, with D perhaps matching TRBD1 (6 bases). Between the trimmed V and J ends, which lost 6 bases and 1 base, there was a span of 11 bases. CDR1 is SGHTA, CDR2 FQGNSA, per germline. CDR3 length: 14 amino acids. CDR3 region: CASRLQGGTDTQYF. In DNA form, the CDR3 reads TGTGCCAGCAGATTACAGGGTGGCACAGATACGCAGTATTTT.

V and J are TRBV12-3 or TRBV12-4 and TRBJ1-5, with D uncertain. Trimming pared 5 bases from V and 5 bases from J, leaving 10 bases between. CDR3 length: 13 amino acids. CDR3 residues: CASSENRDQPQHF. The DNA for the CDR3 is TGTGCCAGCAGTGAAAATAGGGATCAGCCCCAGCATTTT.

The CDR3 loop is CAWSKGTGVHGYTF. For the CDR3, the DNA is TGTGCCTGGAGCAAGGGGACAGGGGTACATGGCTACACCTTC. The chain recombines TRBV30 with TRBJ1-2; 10 nucleotides line up with TRBD1. From germline, CDR1 is GTSNPN and CDR2 SVGIG (reference sequence). The CDR3 totals 14 residues. After removal of 3 bases from V and 6 bases from J, the junction contained 7 bases not matched to a gene. Looking up the rest from reference TRBV30 and TRBJ1-2 gives the full variable domain: SQTIHQWPATLVQPVGSPLSLECTVEGTSNPNLYWYRQAAGRGLQLLFYSVGIGQISSEVPQNLSASRPQDRQFILSSKKLLLSDSGFYLCAWSKGTGVHGYTFGSGTRLTVV.

As regards this clonotype: The germline gene is not matched at one end of the junction; a read error may be the cause. V usage is TRBV20-1 and J usage is TRBJ2-5, with TRBD1 matching 8 bases. Germline V lookup: CDR1 DFQATT, CDR2 SNEGSKA (reference sequence). The length of the CDR3 is 13 residues. The CDR3: CSARGQGLETQYF. The CDR3 DNA is TGCAGTGCCAGAGGACAGGGTCTAGAGACCCAGTACTTC.

This chain connects TRBV3-1 to TRBJ2-5; the match to TRBD2 covers 7 bases. The V and J ends lost 4 bases and 6 bases, in that order; junction bases with no gene match: 11. Germline V gene data show CDR1 as LGHDT and CDR2 as YNNKEL (reference sequence). The CDR3 has 15 residues. CDR3 residues: CASSRPSTSSKTQYF. CDR3 sequence (DNA): TGTGCCAGCAGCCGACCATCGACTAGCTCAAAGACCCAGTACTTC.

This chain links TRBV12-3 or TRBV12-4 with TRBJ2-3, with 8 bases fitting TRBD1. The CDR3 has 14 amino acids. The ends lost 8 bases at V and 8 bases at J; junction bases unmatched: 12. The CDR3 DNA is TGTGCCAGCGGATCGACAGGGGTCGGGGGTACGCAGTATTTT. Amino acid sequence: CASGSTGVGGTQYF.

V and J are TRBV20-1 and TRBJ2-2; unclear D gene. The V end lost 3 bases, the J end lost 4 bases, and 9 bases lay between the germline ends. Germline CDR1 DFQATT, CDR2 SNEGSKA (reference sequence). The CDR3 is 13 residues long. This CDR3 reads CSASLAFTGELFF. Here the CDR3 DNA reads TGCAGTGCTAGCTTGGCTTTCACCGGGGAGCTGTTTTTT.

This chain links TRBV28 with TRBJ1-2; 9 bases match TRBD1. The CDR3 consists of 14 residues. V shed 4 bases and J 6 bases; nucleotides not matched to a gene: 6. Germline CDR1 MDHEN, CDR2 SYDVKM. The CDR3 region is CASSSLWTGDGYTF. CDR3 bases: TGTGCCAGCAGTTCCCTTTGGACAGGGGATGGCTACACCTTC.

This sequence joins TRBV4-3 and TRBJ2-5; 8 positions agree with TRBD1. Losses at the gene ends were 1 base for V and 5 bases for J; bases not matched to a gene: 6. This CDR3 has 15 residues. Germline lookup yields CDR1 LGHNA and CDR2 YSLEER. CDR3 residues: CASSQGAGGYETQYF. The CDR3 nucleotides are TGCGCCAGCAGCCAAGGGGCAGGGGGCTATGAGACCCAGTACTTC.

V is TRBV29-1 and J is TRBJ2-2; either TRBD1 or TRBD2 may fit D (5 bases each). Germline V gene sequence: CDR1 SQVTM, CDR2 ANQGSEA. Trimming shortened V by 7 bases and J by 6 bases, and 27 bases separated the two germline ends. This CDR3 has 17 amino acids. CDR3 in DNA: TGCAGCGGACTTGCCAGGGCTAGCCTTTACGGGGCCGGGGAGCTGTTTTTT. It encodes CSGLARASLYGAGELFF.

This sequence joins TRBV29-1 and TRBJ2-2, with TRBD2 matching 12 bases. The germline CDR1 and CDR2 sequences are SQVTM and ANQGSEA. After removal of 7 bases from V and 0 bases from J, the junction contained 6 bases not matched to a gene. The CDR3 is 16 residues long. The CDR3 nucleotides read TGCAGCGCCCGGACTAGCGGGAACGCGAACACCGGGGAGCTGTTTTTT. Residues: CSARTSGNANTGELFF.

The V and J genes are TRBV12-3 or TRBV12-4 and TRBJ1-3; TRBD1 is a possible D gene (5 bases). There are 14 residues in the CDR3. V dropped 8 bases and J dropped 0 bases, with 11 bases sitting between them. CDR3 amino acids: CASGTIPSGNTIYF. The CDR3 nucleotides read TGTGCCAGCGGGACGATCCCCTCTGGAAACACCATATATTTT.

The V and J genes are TRBV14 and TRBJ2-5; D may be TRBD1 or TRBD2 (5 bases each). With 5 bases removed from V and 2 bases from J, the gap between germline ends came to 12 bases. This CDR3 has 14 amino acids. Per the germline V gene, CDR1 is SGHDN and CDR2 is FVKESK. CDR3 nucleotide sequence: TGTGCCAGCAGCAGATCGGGGCTACAAGAGACCCAGTACTTC. It is translated as CASSRSGLQETQYF. The variable domain in full, completed from reference TRBV14 and TRBJ2-5, reads EAGVTQFPSHSVIEKGQTVTLRCDPISGHDNLYWYRRVMGKEIKFLLHFVKESKQDESGMPNNRFLAERTGGTYSTLKVQPAELEDSGVYFCASSRSGLQETQYFGPGTRLLVL.

The gene calls are TRBV29-1 and TRBJ2-1, with no clear D. This CDR3 region has 9 residues. The V and J ends lost 4 bases and 11 bases respectively, with 6 bases between them. CDR1 SQVTM and CDR2 ANQGSEA come from the germline V gene. CDR3 in DNA: TGCAGCGTTGGGGGTCAGCAGTTCTTC. It specifies CSVGGQQFF.